A selection of T cell receptor beta chains follows, all from one sample in a study of yellow fever vaccine responses in identical twins. TCRdb re-called the RT-PCR reads with MiXCR, one entry per CDR3 protein. The table lists 15,000 or so distinct CDR3 sequences, 80% to 85% of them singletons, with about 1.8% in the top ten. Material: T cells from blood (PBMCs), unsorted or a sorted subset (not recorded which), obtained before or after yellow fever vaccination (not recorded which). The origin of the receptors is a woman younger than 30 who received the yellow fever vaccine. The conserved cysteine and the conserved F or W are not part of the CDR3 here. For some rows the clone size is stated as once, few or many, or as a class when expanded; others skip it.

ASSFGSYNEQF . TRBV11-2
ASSLRDTQETQY . TRBV7-6
ASSLFYEQY . TRBV11-1
ASSSLTGGETQY . TRBV11-3
ASSGSSYEQY . TRBV4-2
ASSGVSGSPLH . TRBV4-3
SVRRETYNEQF once TRBV29-1
SVEVGGQPQH . TRBV29-1
ASSLRGFIQPQH . TRBV5-6
ASSQAYIQY once TRBV19
ASSQRELVEQF . TRBV4-3
ASSQVPLNVQPQH once TRBV4-1
ASSEVGIAEQY . TRBV2
ASSLFRTSGEGSEQF . TRBV5-4
ASSQISYEQY . TRBV6-1
ASSLNIWDSGGYEQY once TRBV11-3
ASSFLAGPYNEQF . TRBV5-1
ASIRVGGSEYYEQY . TRBV2
ASSFTVLKNTEAF . TRBV12-3/TRBV12-4
ASSQGTYETQY . TRBV4-1
SVVGGLLPGDTQY few TRBV29-1
ASSRPDRGNTEAF . TRBV4-2
ASSVVGGELF . TRBV9